These 10 T cell receptor beta chains were all obtained from the same sample, sequenced in a study of beta chain features in type 1 diabetes. General study findings and limits: All four CD4+ subsets of Type 1 diabetes patients contained TCRB CDR3s that were moderately but significantly shorter.

For these TCRs, the target antigens are not known. The whole isolated RNA underwent reverse transcription, so sequencing captured expressed TCRB transcripts. Measured with immunoSEQ multiplex PCR; TCRdb has only the in-frame clones, and not every one. Among 350,000 to 400,000 clones listed, about 12% were seen once. The sample taken for sequencing was naive CD4+ T cells from blood. The receptors shown here come from a woman aged 18 to 35 with type 1 diabetes.

This clone was observed a few times. CDR3 residues: CASSQDFRGTVSYEQYF. CDR3 in DNA: TGCGCCAGCAGCCAAGACTTTAGGGGAACCGTCTCCTACGAGCAGTACTTC. The rearrangement links TRBV4-3 to TRBJ2-7; possibly TRBD1 for D (5 bases). V dropped 0 bases and J dropped 0 bases, with 15 bases sitting between them. The CDR3 totals 17 residues. The V gene's germline CDR1 is LGHNA and CDR2 YSLEER.

This clone turned up a few times. This chain joins TRBV7-7 and TRBJ1-5, with D possibly being TRBD1 (5 bases). The V end lost 7 bases, the J end lost 0 bases, and 16 bases lay between the germline ends. Germline V CDR1 and CDR2: SSHAT, FNYEAQ (reference sequence). This CDR3 region has 16 residues. The CDR3 protein is CASTSRSGGSNQPQHF. Written as DNA, the CDR3 is TGTGCCAGCACCTCGAGGTCGGGGGGTAGCAATCAGCCCCAGCATTTT.

This clone was seen a handful of times. V usage is TRBV2 and J usage is TRBJ2-7, with TRBD1 as a possible D gene (6 bases). This CDR3 has 14 residues. V was trimmed by 7 bases and J by 0 bases, leaving 13 bases between them. The germline V gene encodes CDR1 SNHLY and CDR2 FYNNEI. The chain's CDR3 is CASNRDKSSYEQYF. DNA for the CDR3: TGTGCCAGCAATCGGGACAAAAGCTCCTACGAGCAGTACTTC.

This clone was detected only a few times. The rearrangement joins TRBV7-9 to TRBJ1-3; TRBD1 agrees at 8 bases. Losses at the gene ends were 5 bases for V and 3 bases for J; bases not matched to a gene: 3. Looked up from germline, CDR1 is SEHNR and CDR2 is FQNEAQ (reference sequence). There are 14 residues in the CDR3. This CDR3 is CASSGQGGGNTIYF. CDR3 DNA sequence: TGTGCCAGCAGCGGACAGGGAGGTGGAAACACCATATATTTT. The full variable domain, its missing parts supplied by reference TRBV7-9 and TRBJ1-3, is DTGVSQNPRHKITKRGQNVTFRCDPISEHNRLYWYRQTLGQGPEFLTYFQNEAQLEKSRLLSDRFSAERPKGSFSTLEIQRTEQGDSAMYLCASSGQGGGNTIYFGEGSWLTVV.

This clone was recorded a few times. The CDR3 nucleotides are TGTGCCAGCAGCGCGGATTGGTACCAAGAGACCCAGTACTTC. Translating it yields CASSADWYQETQYF. The rearrangement links TRBV7-2 to TRBJ2-5; D not certain. Per germline, CDR1 SGHTA and CDR2 FQGNSA. CDR3 size: 14 residues. The germline V and J ends were trimmed by 5 bases and 0 bases, with 10 bases remaining between them.

This clone has only a few counts. J is TRBJ2-3 and V is TRBV28; the D is unclear. Trimming stripped 6 bases from V and 5 bases from J, with 6 bases between. The CDR3 extends over 11 amino acids. Germline V gives CDR1 MDHEN, CDR2 SYDVKM. Here the CDR3 reads CASRFRDTQYF. DNA of the CDR3: TGTGCCAGCAGGTTCCGAGATACGCAGTATTTT.

This clone was counted between two and nine times. V gene TRBV9 combines with J gene TRBJ1-1; 11 bases align to TRBD1. The CDR3 length is 15 residues. The J segment lost 4 bases and the V segment lost 4 bases, leaving 6 bases of the junction unmatched. In germline, CDR1 is SGDLS, CDR2 YYNGEE. Here the CDR3 reads CASSITGTGGTEAFF. In DNA form, the CDR3 reads TGTGCCAGCAGCATCACCGGGACAGGGGGCACTGAAGCTTTCTTT. The full variable domain, its missing parts supplied by reference TRBV9 and TRBJ1-1, is DSGVTQTPKHLITATGQRVTLRCSPRSGDLSVYWYQQSLDQGLQFLIQYYNGEERAKGNILERFSAQQFPDLHSELNLSSLELGDSALYFCASSITGTGGTEAFFGQGTRLTVV.

J is TRBJ2-1 and V is TRBV9, with 15 bases aligning to TRBD2. CDR3 length: 17 amino acids. Trimming cost V 0 bases and J 9 bases; bases outside gene matches: 7. Germline V CDR1 and CDR2: SGDLS, YYNGEE. CDR3 nucleotides: TGTGCCAGCAGCGTAGCCCCGGGACTAGCGGGAGGAGGTGAGCAGTTCTTC. Its translation is CASSVAPGLAGGGEQFF.

V usage is TRBV18 and J usage is TRBJ1-1; perhaps TRBD1 as D (5 bases). This CDR3 has 15 residues. The germline V gene encodes CDR1 KGHSH and CDR2 LQKENI. V was cut by 8 bases and J by 1 base, with 17 bases left in between. The CDR3 reads CASTQGLIPNTEAFF. Here the CDR3 DNA reads TGTGCCAGCACTCAGGGACTAATACCGAACACTGAAGCTTTCTTT.

This clone was observed a few times. The chain links TRBV6-1 to TRBJ1-2; D gene ambiguous. Germline V gene lookup returns CDR1 MNHNS and CDR2 SASEGT. V was cut by 6 bases and J by 4 bases, with 18 bases left in between. This CDR3 is built from 15 residues. The DNA for the CDR3 is TGTGCCAGCAGCGGACTGACATCCCTGGGCTATGGCTACACCTTC. Protein: CASSGLTSLGYGYTF.